Below, 11 T cell receptor beta chains from the same sample are listed, as sequenced in a study of T cells after yellow fever vaccination. TCRdb itself ran the 5' RACE reads through MiXCR, one entry per CDR3 protein. The data show roughly 300,000 distinct CDR3 sequences, 7% to 9% seen once. The sequencing used PBMCs, collected about 41 days after the first yellow fever vaccination. The source is a young man who received the YFV17D yellow fever vaccine.

The chain combines TRBV5-1 with TRBJ2-7; a weak D match, TRBD2 (7 bases). The length of the CDR3 is 15 residues. Germline-derived CDR1 and CDR2 are SGHRS and YFSETQ. V lost 0 bases and J 7 bases, leaving 17 bases between the germline ends. The DNA of the CDR3 is TGCGCCAGCAGCTTGGCCGTCGGGGGGCCCCGGGAGCAGTACTTC. This translates into CASSLAVGGPREQYF.

This clonotype appeared a few times. The V and J genes are TRBV6-1 and TRBJ2-3; D remains ambiguous. There are 15 residues in the CDR3. Trimming took 6 bases from V and 0 from J, leaving 13 bases between them. Germline lookup yields CDR1 MNHNS and CDR2 SASEGT. Here the CDR3 DNA reads TGTGCCAGCAGCCACTACCCTTCTAGCACAGATACGCAGTATTTT. Its protein product is CASSHYPSSTDTQYF.

The sample holds a few counts of this clonotype. The rearrangement uses TRBV18 and TRBJ2-7, with TRBD2 matching 14 bases. Looked up from germline, CDR1 is KGHSH and CDR2 is LQKENI. V was clipped by 4 bases and J by 4 bases; unmatched bases: 6. This CDR3 comprises 16 residues. The CDR3 spells CASSQGLAGGKYEQYV. The CDR3 DNA is TGTGCCAGCTCACAAGGACTAGCGGGGGGAAAGTACGAGCAGTACGTC.

Details on this clonotype: This may arise from a read error, as a much more abundant clone is one base away. The chain carries TRBV7-3 and TRBJ2-2; D not resolved. V was cut by 2 bases and J by 5 bases, with 3 bases left in between. Germline values: CDR1 SGHTA, CDR2 FQGTGA. This CDR3 contains 12 residues. CDR3 bases: TGTGCCAGCAGCTTAGAAACCGGGGAGCTGTTTTTT. Translation: CASSLETGELFF.

The V gene is TRBV30, the J gene TRBJ1-6; tentative D call: TRBD1 (5 bases). Deletions cut 5 bases from V and 7 bases from J, with 15 bases between. The CDR3 runs to 14 residues. Germline-derived CDR1 and CDR2 are GTSNPN and SVGIG (reference sequence). Here the CDR3 reads CAWGTGLGNSPLHF. CDR3 nucleotide sequence: TGTGCCTGGGGGACGGGACTCGGGAATTCACCCCTCCACTTT.

This clonotype was seen many times. This chain links TRBV12-3 or TRBV12-4 with TRBJ1-4; D may be TRBD1 (5 bases). The CDR3 totals 13 residues. Trimming cost V 4 bases and J 8 bases, with 11 bases left between them. This chain's CDR3 is CASSSGTDEKLFF. In DNA form, the CDR3 reads TGTGCCAGCAGTTCCGGGACTGACGAAAAACTGTTTTTT.

This clonotype was seen only a few times. The gene calls are TRBV27 and TRBJ2-1; 9 bases are shared with TRBD2. The length of the CDR3 is 15 residues. In germline, CDR1 is MNHEY, CDR2 SMNVEV (reference sequence). Trimming took 8 bases from V and 9 from J; bases not matched to a gene: 14. The CDR3 loop reads CASRRGGGGVFEQFF. Written as DNA, the CDR3 is TGTGCCAGCCGCCGTGGGGGCGGGGGGGTCTTTGAGCAGTTCTTC.

The rearrangement joins TRBV12-3 or TRBV12-4 to TRBJ2-1, with D possibly TRBD1 on 6 matching bases. The CDR3 spans 13 residues. Trimming left V 4 bases short and J 10 bases short, with 14 bases between. In nucleotides, the CDR3 is TGTGCCAGCAGTTCAGGCAGGGGAAGGGAGCAGTTCTTC. This encodes CASSSGRGREQFF.

There are a few counts of this clonotype. This chain uses TRBV4-1 with TRBJ2-3; the D gene is possibly TRBD1 (6 bases). V lost 3 bases to trimming and J lost 4 bases, with 17 bases between them. The CDR3 consists of 16 residues. The germline CDR1 and CDR2 sequences are MGHRA and YSYEKL. The CDR3 nucleotides read TGCGCCAGCAGCCAGCCGGGACACAAAAGGGCAGATACGCAGTATTTT. Its protein product is CASSQPGHKRADTQYF.

This rearrangement joins TRBV6-1 to TRBJ2-6; D call uncertain. Germline CDR1 and CDR2: MNHNS and SASEGT. This CDR3 has 15 residues. The V and J ends lost 7 bases and 6 bases respectively, with 16 bases between them. CDR3 in DNA: TGTGCCAGCATACCCCAATCGTCGGAGGCCAACGTCCTGACTTTC. It translates to CASIPQSSEANVLTF.

This clonotype was observed a few times. This chain's CDR3 is CASSFNNQVPPFF. The CDR3 DNA reads TGTGCCAGCAGCTTTAATAATCAAGTTCCTCCGTTCTTC. The chain is built from TRBV7-9 and TRBJ2-1, with D unresolved. This CDR3 spans 13 amino acids. V lost 3 bases to trimming and J lost 15 bases, with 18 bases between them. Looked up from germline, CDR1 is SEHNR and CDR2 is FQNEAQ (reference sequence). The whole variable domain, remainder taken from reference TRBV7-9 and TRBJ2-1, is DTGVSQNPRHKITKRGQNVTFRCDPISEHNRLYWYRQTLGQGPEFLTYFQNEAQLEKSRLLSDRFSAERPKGSFSTLEIQRTEQGDSAMYLCASSFNNQVPPFFGPGTRLTVL.